The present T cell receptor (beta chain) was sequenced within a study of cytomegalovirus exposure and HLA in healthy donors. For the study at large: Per a later analysis, the roughly 670 first-cohort and 95 to 150 validation repertoires shared one platform. Broader study findings: It was reportedly the case that the classifier diagnosed cytomegalovirus status with high specificity and sensitivity. Many donors carried some public TCRs, although rarity characterized most TCR sequences. There were 164 TCR beta chains listed as cytomegalovirus-associated.

The germline V gene encodes CDR1 LGHNA and CDR2 YNFKEQ. The CDR3 runs to 13 residues. V lost 3 bases and J lost 0, with 6 bases in between. This clone has only a few counts. The antigen remains undetermined. Sequencing was performed with immunoSEQ multiplex PCR; in TCRdb, only in-frame clones are kept and a portion is missing. The data hold more than 110,000 clones, with approximately 87% observed a single time. This sequence was found in a man aged 18-30 years in good health and CMV-seronegative. The rearrangement uses TRBV4-2 and TRBJ2-7; D is perhaps TRBD2 (5 bases). The sequenced sample was PBMCs. The CDR3 nucleotides are TGTGCCAGCAGCCATGGGAGCTCCTACGAGCAGTACTTC. It translates to CASSHGSSYEQYF.